The source of this T cell receptor beta chain is a study of cytomegalovirus exposure and HLA in healthy donors. Looking at the study overall: One earlier analysis, a look at approximately 190 million T cells, found fewer than 140 million unique TCR beta sequences. The Caucasian-associated ancestry cluster held under 90% of a few hundred genotyped donors. Overall study findings and caveats: Among the sequence variants, a highly shared cluster was likely an artifact of sequencing. It was about 150 TCR beta chains that were listed as cytomegalovirus-associated.

Researchers ran the PCR with 60 Vbeta and 13 Jbeta primers. Some clones are missing from TCRdb's copy, which holds only in-frame ones; the method was immunoSEQ multiplex PCR. This sample yields 150,000 to 200,000 clones, of which roughly 84% are seen a single time; around 0.37% belongs to the top ten. The CDR3 has 15 residues. The V end lost 2 bases, the J end lost 3 bases, and 14 bases lay between the germline ends. Germline CDR1 KGHSH, CDR2 LQKENI. Worth noting for this clone: Its target is not known.

The chain has TRBV18 and TRBJ2-7, with a tentative D call TRBD1 (6 bases). The sequenced sample consisted of PBMCs. This sequence originates from a boy under 10 years old in good health and CMV-seronegative. DNA of the CDR3: TGTGCCAGCTCACCAACCACCCTACAGGGCTACGAGCAGTACTTC. As protein: CASSPTTLQGYEQYF.